This TCR beta chain was captured by sequencing in a study of blood T cell repertoires in COVID-19. On the study more broadly: The cDNA or gDNA used as material had been derived from T cells, B-cell-depleted T cells, or PBMCs.

CDR3 length: 14 residues. Deletions cut 5 bases from V and 0 bases from J, with 8 bases between. The V gene's germline CDR1 is KGHSH and CDR2 LQKENI. Original processing methods: Amplified reference gene primers provided the basis for estimating nucleated cell counts. Method: immunoSEQ multiplex PCR; TCRdb's copy keeps in-frame clones and lacks some. That table is the source of V, J and clone size, and D and trimming were worked out from the DNA. The repertoire holds a few hundred thousand clones, with 80% to 90% as singletons. The receptor was isolated from a man in his forties who had recovered from COVID-19. The V call is TRBV18, the J call TRBJ2-1; no clear D gene. Source material: peripheral blood. This chain's CDR3 is CASSISSSYNEQFF. In nucleotides, the CDR3 is TGTGCCAGCTCAATTAGCTCCTCCTACAATGAGCAGTTCTTC.